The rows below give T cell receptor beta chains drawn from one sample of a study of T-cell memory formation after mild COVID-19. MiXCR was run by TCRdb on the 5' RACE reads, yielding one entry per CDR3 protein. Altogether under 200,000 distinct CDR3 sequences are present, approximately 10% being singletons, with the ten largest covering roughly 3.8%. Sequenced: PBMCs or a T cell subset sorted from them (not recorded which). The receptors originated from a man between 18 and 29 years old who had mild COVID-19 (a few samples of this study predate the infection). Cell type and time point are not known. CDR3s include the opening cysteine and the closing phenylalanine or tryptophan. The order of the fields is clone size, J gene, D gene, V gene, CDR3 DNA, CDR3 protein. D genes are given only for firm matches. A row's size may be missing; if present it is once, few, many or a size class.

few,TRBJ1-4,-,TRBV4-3,TGCGCCAGCAGCCAAGATCTCCGACAGTTCACGAATGAAAAACTGTTTTTT,CASSQDLRQFTNEKLFF
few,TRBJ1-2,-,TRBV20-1,TGCAGTGCTCCGTTGGGAGGCCTGGGTGATGAGGGCTACACCTTC,CSAPLGGLGDEGYTF
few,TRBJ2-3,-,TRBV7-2,TGTGCCAGCAGCTTAGGGGCCCGAGGGTGGGCACAGGATACGCAGTATTTT,CASSLGARGWAQDTQYF
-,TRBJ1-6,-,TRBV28,TGTGCCAGCAGTTTACACACAGGGTCGGCACCCCTCCACTTT,CASSLHTGSAPLHF
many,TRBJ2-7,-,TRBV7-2,TGTGCCAGCAGCCAAACCGTCTACGAGCAGTACTTC,CASSQTVYEQYF
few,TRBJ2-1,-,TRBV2,TGTGCCAGCAGTGTCCTAGCTATTTATGAGCAGTTCTTC,CASSVLAIYEQFF
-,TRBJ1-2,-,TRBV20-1,TGCAGTGCTAGAGATCTCAGGGAACCGAGGTATGGCTACACCTTC,CSARDLREPRYGYTF
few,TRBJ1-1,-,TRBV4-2,TGTGCCAGCAGCCGAAGACGGGCAGGGTCGAACACTGAAGCTTTCTTT,CASSRRRAGSNTEAFF
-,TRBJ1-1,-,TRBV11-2,TGTGCCAGCAGCCAGGTACAGAGGCGCACTGAAGCTTTATTT,CASSQVQRRTEALF
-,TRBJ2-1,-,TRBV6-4,TGTGCCAGCAGTGTGTGGCAGGGAGCCTACAATGAGCAGTTCTTC,CASSVWQGAYNEQFF
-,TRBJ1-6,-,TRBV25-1,TGTGCCAGCACCCCGAGGGAAGGGGGTTCACCCCTCCACTTT,CASTPREGGSPLHF
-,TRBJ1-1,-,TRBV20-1,TGCAGTGCTAGAACCCGTTTGGGGTCGACCATGAACACTGAAGCTTTCTTT,CSARTRLGSTMNTEAFF
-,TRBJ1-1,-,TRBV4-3,TGCGCCAGCAGCCCTTCTCGGGCGGCAGACACTGAAGCTTTCTTT,CASSPSRAADTEAFF
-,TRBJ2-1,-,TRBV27,TGTGCCAGCAGTCCTCCTAGCCGTGAGCAGTTCTTC,CASSPPSREQFF
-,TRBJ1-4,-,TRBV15,TGTGCCACCAGCAGAGAGTCAGGGCCTTATGAAAAACTGTTTTTT,CATSRESGPYEKLFF
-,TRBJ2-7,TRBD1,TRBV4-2,TGTGCCAGCAGCCAAGATGAGGGACAGGGGGTGGCCTACGAGCAGTACTTC,CASSQDEGQGVAYEQYF
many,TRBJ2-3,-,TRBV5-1,TGCGCCAGCAGCTTGGAGGCAGGGTGGTCAGATACGCAGTATTTT,CASSLEAGWSDTQYF
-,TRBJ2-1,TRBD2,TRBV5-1,TGCGCCAGCCGTGGTAGCGGGGGTCTCTCCTACAATGAGCAGTTCTTC,CASRGSGGLSYNEQFF
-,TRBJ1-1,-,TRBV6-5,TGTGCCAGCCATCAGGGGCTCACTGAAGCTTTCTTT,CASHQGLTEAFF
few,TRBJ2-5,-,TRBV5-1,TGCGCCAGCAGGTCAGGGGAAGAGACCCAGTACTTC,CASRSGEETQYF
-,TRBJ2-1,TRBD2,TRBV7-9,TGTGCCAGCAGCTCTCCGGGACTAGCGGGACACAATGAGCAGTTCTTC,CASSSPGLAGHNEQFF
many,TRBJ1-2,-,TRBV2,TGTGCCAGCAGTCCCCTTGGTGGGACCAAAGCTAACTATGGCTACACCTTC,CASSPLGGTKANYGYTF
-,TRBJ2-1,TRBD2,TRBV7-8,TGTGCCAGCAGCTTAAGGGCGGGGGGGCGATTGAATGAGCAGTTCTTC,CASSLRAGGRLNEQFF
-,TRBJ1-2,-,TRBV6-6,TGTGCCAGCAGTTTCTCCCGCAGGGACTATGGCTACACCTTC,CASSFSRRDYGYTF
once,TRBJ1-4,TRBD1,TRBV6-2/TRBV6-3,TGTGCCAGCAGTTACCCCACAGGGGGGTCACGGTCGGAAAAACTGTTTTTT,CASSYPTGGSRSEKLFF
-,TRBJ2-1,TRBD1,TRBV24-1,TGTGCCACCAGTGACCCGGGACAGGGGACCAATGAGCAGTTCTTC,CATSDPGQGTNEQFF
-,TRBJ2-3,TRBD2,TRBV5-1,TGCGCCAGCAGCCCGACTAGCGGGGGCGCAGATACGCAGTATTTT,CASSPTSGGADTQYF
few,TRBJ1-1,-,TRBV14,TGTGCCAGCAGCATGAGATTCGGGTCCTGGAACACTGAAGCTTTCTTT,CASSMRFGSWNTEAFF